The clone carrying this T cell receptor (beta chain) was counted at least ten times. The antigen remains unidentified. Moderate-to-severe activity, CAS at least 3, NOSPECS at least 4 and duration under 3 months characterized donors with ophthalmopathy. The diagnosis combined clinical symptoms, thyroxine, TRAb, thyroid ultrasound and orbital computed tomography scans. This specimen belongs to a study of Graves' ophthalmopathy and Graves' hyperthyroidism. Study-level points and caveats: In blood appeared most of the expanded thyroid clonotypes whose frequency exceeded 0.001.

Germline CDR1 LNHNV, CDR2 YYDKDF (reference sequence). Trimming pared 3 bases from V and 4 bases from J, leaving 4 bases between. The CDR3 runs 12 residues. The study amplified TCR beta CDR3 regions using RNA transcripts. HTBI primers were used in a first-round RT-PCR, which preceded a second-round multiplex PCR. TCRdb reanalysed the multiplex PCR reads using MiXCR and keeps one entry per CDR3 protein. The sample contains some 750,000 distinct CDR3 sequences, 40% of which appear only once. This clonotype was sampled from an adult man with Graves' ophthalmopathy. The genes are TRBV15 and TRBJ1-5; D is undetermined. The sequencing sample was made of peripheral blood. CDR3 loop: CATSRRNQPQHF. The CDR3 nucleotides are TGTGCCACCAGCAGGAGAAATCAGCCCCAGCATTTT.